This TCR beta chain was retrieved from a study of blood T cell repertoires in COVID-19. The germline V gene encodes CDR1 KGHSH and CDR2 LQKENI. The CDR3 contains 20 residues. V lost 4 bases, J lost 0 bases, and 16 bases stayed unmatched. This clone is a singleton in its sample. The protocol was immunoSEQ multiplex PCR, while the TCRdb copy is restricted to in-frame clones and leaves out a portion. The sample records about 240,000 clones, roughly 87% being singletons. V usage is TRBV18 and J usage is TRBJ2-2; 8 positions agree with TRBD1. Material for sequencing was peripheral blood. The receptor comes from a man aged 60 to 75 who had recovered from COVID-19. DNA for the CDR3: TGTGCCAGCTCACGTTCAGTGGGACAGGCTCCGACCTCGAACACCGGGGAGCTGTTTTTT. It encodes CASSRSVGQAPTSNTGELFF.